This T cell receptor beta chain appears in the sequencing data of a study of T cell clones after liver transplantation. The overall study: Graft-donor-reactive sequences were compared with third-party-reactive TCRbeta sequences from pre-transplant mixed lymphocyte reactions. Timepoints were pre-transplant, pre-withdrawal, and after withdrawal was completed or failed.

Comments on this clone: Its specificity is not known.

TCRdb's table, derived via immunoSEQ multiplex PCR, lists solely in-frame clones and lacks some. Seen here are around 75,000 clones, roughly 84% observed once, and the top ten hold 2.1%. Study conclusions and caveats: Small, mixed patient groups and varying post-transplant times limit these conclusions.

V shed 4 bases and J shed 3 bases, with 3 bases lying between them. Germline V gene lookup returns CDR1 SGHTA and CDR2 FQGTGA. This CDR3 contains 12 residues. The chain joins TRBV7-3 to TRBJ2-2; D remains unclear. The sample in question was CD4+ T cells from blood, obtained 48 months after liver transplant. The source is a human patient who received a liver transplant. Some T cells may have come from the graft donor. The CDR3 DNA reads as TGTGCCAGCAGCTCATACACCGGGGAGCTGTTTTTT. This encodes CASSSYTGELFF.